This entry describes one T cell receptor beta chain. The V and J ends lost 5 bases and 14 bases respectively, with 13 bases between them. The CDR3 length is 12 residues. Germline CDR1 LNHDA, CDR2 SQIVND (reference sequence). These data belong to a study of T cells after somatic rescue of genetic block. The assay was immunoSEQ multiplex PCR, and TCRdb's table has in-frame clones only and misses some. There are over 55,000 clones in the sample; just over 90% occur only once, and around 3% lies in the top ten. Sequencing used peripheral blood mononuclear cells (PBMCs). This chain links TRBV19 with TRBJ1-6; unclear D gene. The origin of this receptor is a man between 40 and 49 years old. The CDR3 DNA reads as TGTGCCAGTAGTGCGCCCGCGGGGTCCCTCCACTTT. Amino acid sequence: CASSAPAGSLHF.